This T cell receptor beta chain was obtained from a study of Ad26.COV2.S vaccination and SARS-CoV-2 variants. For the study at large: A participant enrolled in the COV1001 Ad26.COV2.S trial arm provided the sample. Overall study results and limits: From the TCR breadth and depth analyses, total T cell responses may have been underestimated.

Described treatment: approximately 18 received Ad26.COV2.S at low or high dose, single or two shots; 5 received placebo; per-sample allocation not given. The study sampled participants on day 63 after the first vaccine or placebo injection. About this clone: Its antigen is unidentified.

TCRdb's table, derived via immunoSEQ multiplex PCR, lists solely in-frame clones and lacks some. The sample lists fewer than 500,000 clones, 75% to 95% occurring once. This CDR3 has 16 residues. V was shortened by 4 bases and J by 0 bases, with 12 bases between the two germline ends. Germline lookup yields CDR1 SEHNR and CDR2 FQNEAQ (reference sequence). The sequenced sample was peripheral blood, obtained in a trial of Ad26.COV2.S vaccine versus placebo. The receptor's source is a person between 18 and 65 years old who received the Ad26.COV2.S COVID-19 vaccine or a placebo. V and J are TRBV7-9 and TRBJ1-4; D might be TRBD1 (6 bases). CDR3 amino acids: CASSWGAAATNEKLFF. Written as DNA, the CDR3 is TGTGCCAGCAGCTGGGGGGCGGCTGCAACTAATGAAAAACTGTTTTTT.